One sample yielded the 26 T cell receptor beta chains listed below, sequenced in a study of T cell responses to AZD1222 COVID-19 vaccine. Profiling relied on immunoSEQ multiplex PCR, and the TCRdb table lists in-frame clones only, not all of them. This table holds some 150,000 clones, 89% found once. The sample consisted of peripheral blood, taken on day 0 of AZD1222 vaccination. The receptors derive from an adult in good health.

The chain joins TRBV28 to TRBJ1-2, with 7 bases matching TRBD1. The CDR3 totals 14 residues. Germline V CDR1 and CDR2: MDHEN, SYDVKM. After removal of 4 bases from V and 6 bases from J, the junction contained 8 bases not matched to a gene. CDR3 bases: TGTGCCAGCAGTTCCCCTGACAGGGATGATGGCTACACCTTC. Translation gives CASSSPDRDDGYTF.

V and J are TRBV29-1 and TRBJ2-1, with TRBD2 matching over 8 bases. J was trimmed by 4 bases and V by 1 base; bases with no gene match: 6. The V gene's germline CDR1 is SQVTM and CDR2 ANQGSEA. There are 15 residues in the CDR3. CDR3 residues: CSVEAATSAYNEQFF. DNA for the CDR3: TGCAGCGTTGAAGCAGCGACTAGCGCATACAATGAGCAGTTCTTC.

The rearrangement links TRBV4-3 to TRBJ1-2; D is possibly TRBD1 (5 bases). The ends were cut back, 0 bases at V and 4 bases at J, with 9 bases in the middle. The CDR3 has 14 residues. Per the germline V gene, CDR1 is LGHNA and CDR2 is YSLEER. CDR3 DNA sequence: TGCGCCAGCAGCCAAGATCGGGGCAGCTATGGCTACACCTTC. Translating gives CASSQDRGSYGYTF.

The chain is built from TRBV5-6 and TRBJ1-2, with TRBD1 matching 9 bases. The germline V gene has CDR1 SGHDT and CDR2 YYEEEE. V gave up 0 bases and J gave up 4 bases; unmatched junction bases: 16. This CDR3 has 19 amino acids. CDR3 residues: CASSLGPGQGAQQSYGYTF. The CDR3 DNA reads as TGTGCCAGCAGCTTGGGACCGGGACAGGGAGCACAGCAGAGCTATGGCTACACCTTC.

The chain links TRBV5-6 to TRBJ2-4; no clear D gene. V lost 0 bases, J lost 4 bases, and 11 bases lay in between. The CDR3 length is 15 residues. Germline assignment: CDR1 SGHDT and CDR2 YYEEEE. In DNA form, the CDR3 reads TGTGCCAGCAGCTTGGGGGCCCTCAGGAAAAACATTCAGTACTTC. Protein: CASSLGALRKNIQYF.

This chain connects TRBV4-1 to TRBJ2-1; the match to TRBD2 covers 11 bases. Germline assignment: CDR1 MGHRA and CDR2 YSYEKL. This CDR3 comprises 15 residues. The CDR3 region is CASGGGTSGYNEQFF. DNA for the CDR3: TGCGCGTCAGGTGGGGGGACTAGCGGATACAATGAGCAGTTCTTC.

The chain is built from TRBV18 and TRBJ1-6; 8 bases are a match to TRBD1. The CDR3 contains 16 residues. Germline CDR1 and CDR2: KGHSH and LQKENI. The ends lost 5 bases at V and 8 bases at J; junction bases unmatched: 11. CDR3 protein: CASSKEQGVSDSPLHF. The CDR3 region has the DNA TGTGCCAGCTCAAAGGAACAGGGGGTATCAGATTCACCCCTCCACTTT.

CDR3 amino acids: CASSRARVDEQYF. The DNA of the CDR3 is TGTGCCAGTAGTAGGGCTAGAGTTGACGAGCAGTACTTC. The gene calls are TRBV19 and TRBJ2-7; D gene unclear. The V gene's germline CDR1 is LNHDA and CDR2 SQIVND (reference sequence). The CDR3 spans 13 residues. Trimming removed 4 bases at V and 5 bases at J, with 12 bases between.

This clone was observed once. J is TRBJ1-5 and V is TRBV7-2, with TRBD1 matching over 7 bases. Germline lookup yields CDR1 SGHTA and CDR2 FQGNSA. The J segment lost 1 base and the V segment lost 0 bases, leaving 0 bases of the junction unmatched. The CDR3 is made up of 15 amino acids. CDR3 amino acids: CASSLAGQSNQPQHF. The CDR3 region has the DNA TGTGCCAGCAGCTTAGCGGGACAGAGCAATCAGCCCCAGCATTTT.

The chain couples TRBV14 to TRBJ1-1; 7 bases match TRBD1. The CDR3 consists of 15 residues. V lost 4 bases to trimming and J lost 0 bases; unmatched junction nucleotides: 5. Germline values: CDR1 SGHDN, CDR2 FVKESK. The CDR3 DNA reads as TGTGCCAGCAGCCTCCCCAGGGGGATGAACACTGAAGCTTTCTTT. It translates to CASSLPRGMNTEAFF.

This chain uses TRBV15 with TRBJ1-5, with D maybe TRBD1 (5 bases). V lost 0 bases, J lost 3 bases, and 6 bases lay in between. This CDR3 has 14 amino acids. CDR1 LNHNV and CDR2 YYDKDF come from the germline V gene (reference sequence). The CDR3, as DNA: TGTGCCACCAGCAGAGACAGGGCCAATCAGCCCCAGCATTTT. This encodes CATSRDRANQPQHF.

The genes are TRBV10-3 and TRBJ1-5, with D perhaps matching TRBD1 (6 bases). The germline V gene encodes CDR1 ENHRY and CDR2 SYGVKD. Trimming stripped 8 bases from V and 7 bases from J, with 12 bases between. The CDR3 sequence is 12 residues long. The CDR3 region is CAIGQSQQPQHF. CDR3 DNA sequence: TGTGCCATCGGACAGTCCCAACAGCCCCAGCATTTT.

This rearrangement joins TRBV27 to TRBJ2-1; 7 bases agree with TRBD1. The CDR3 runs 15 residues. Germline values: CDR1 MNHEY, CDR2 SMNVEV (reference sequence). J was trimmed by 4 bases and V by 7 bases; bases with no gene match: 10. The DNA for the CDR3 is TGTGCCAGCACGACAGGGCCCCATCCTTACAATGAGCAGTTCTTC. This translates into CASTTGPHPYNEQFF.

J is TRBJ2-3 and V is TRBV7-7; D may be TRBD2 (6 bases). Germline values: CDR1 SSHAT, CDR2 FNYEAQ (reference sequence). This CDR3 is 14 amino acids long. Trimming pared 3 bases from V and 1 base from J, leaving 8 bases between. CDR3 amino acids: CASSLASGTDTQYF. DNA of the CDR3: TGTGCCAGCAGCTTGGCTAGCGGCACAGATACGCAGTATTTT.

The DNA of the CDR3 is TGTGCCAGCAGTCCTTCCCCCAATGAGCAGTTCTTC. Its translation: CASSPSPNEQFF. The chain carries TRBV7-3 and TRBJ2-1, with D uncertain. V lost 6 bases to trimming and J lost 6 bases, with 9 bases between them. The CDR3 covers 12 residues. Germline loops: CDR1 SGHTA, CDR2 FQGTGA.

The table lists this clone with a few counts. This sequence joins TRBV28 and TRBJ1-2; D gene unclear. CDR3 length: 12 residues. Trimming cost V 10 bases and J 4 bases, with 13 bases left between them. From germline, CDR1 is MDHEN and CDR2 SYDVKM. CDR3 sequence (DNA): TGTGCCACCAATCAGGTTTCCTATGGCTACACCTTC. This codes for CATNQVSYGYTF.

The chain recombines TRBV7-9 with TRBJ2-3; 7 bases line up with TRBD1. CDR3 size: 15 residues. The germline gives CDR1 SEHNR, CDR2 FQNEAQ (reference sequence). The V segment lost 5 bases and the J segment 3 bases; nucleotides outside the gene matches: 8. The CDR3 loop is CASSPGQFGTDTQYF. In DNA, the CDR3 is TGTGCCAGCAGCCCGGGACAGTTTGGGACAGATACGCAGTATTTT.

This chain uses TRBV29-1 with TRBJ1-1; unclear D gene. Germline CDR1 is SQVTM and CDR2 is ANQGSEA. The CDR3 spans 11 residues. V dropped 4 bases and J dropped 4 bases, with 7 bases sitting between them. CDR3 in DNA: TGCAGCGTTGGGTCTTTCACTGAAGCTTTCTTT. Protein sequence: CSVGSFTEAFF.

The rearrangement joins TRBV11-2 to TRBJ2-5; D is perhaps TRBD1 or TRBD2 (5 bases each). The V gene's germline CDR1 is SGHAT and CDR2 FQNNGV. The CDR3 totals 14 residues. Trimming cost V 9 bases and J 2 bases, with 16 bases left between them. CDR3 nucleotides: TGTGCCAGTAGACCCCACGAGGGGCAAGAGACCCAGTACTTC. It specifies CASRPHEGQETQYF.

The J gene is TRBJ1-4, the V gene TRBV7-9; TRBD1 agrees at 7 bases. The CDR3 covers 15 residues. Germline CDR1 SEHNR, CDR2 FQNEAQ (reference sequence). V trimming: 5 bases; J trimming: 5 bases; junction bases outside the gene matches: 8. Written as DNA, the CDR3 is TGTGCCAGCAGCATGAGACAGGGAGGCAATGAAAAACTGTTTTTT. It is translated as CASSMRQGGNEKLFF.

The chain couples TRBV7-2 to TRBJ2-1; TRBD2 is a possible D gene (6 bases). Germline lookup yields CDR1 SGHTA and CDR2 FQGNSA. This CDR3 comprises 17 residues. V gave up 1 base and J gave up 6 bases, with 19 bases separating them. CDR3 nucleotides: TGTGCCAGCAGCTTAGATAACCGGGACTCTAACCTCAATGAGCAGTTCTTC. Translating it yields CASSLDNRDSNLNEQFF.

The chain recombines TRBV15 with TRBJ1-6; 9 positions agree with TRBD1. Germline-derived CDR1 and CDR2 are LNHNV and YYDKDF (reference sequence). The ends lost 0 bases at V and 10 bases at J; junction bases unmatched: 4. The CDR3 extends over 15 amino acids. CDR3 bases: TGTGCCACCAGCAGAGATACAGGGGGCCGGTCACCCCTCCACTTT. Translation gives CATSRDTGGRSPLHF.

The CDR3 protein is CASSPQGANSPLHF. The CDR3 DNA reads as TGTGCCAGCTCACCACAGGGGGCGAATTCACCCCTCCACTTT. This rearrangement joins TRBV18 to TRBJ1-6; 7 positions match TRBD1. CDR1 is KGHSH, CDR2 LQKENI, per germline. V was clipped by 1 base and J by 7 bases; unmatched bases: 1. The CDR3 length is 14 residues.

The chain is built from TRBV4-1 and TRBJ1-1; perhaps TRBD1 as D (5 bases). Germline values: CDR1 MGHRA, CDR2 YSYEKL. V dropped 1 base and J dropped 3 bases, with 12 bases sitting between them. This CDR3 region has 15 residues. The DNA of the CDR3 is TGCGCCAGCAGCCAAGGCATCTTCAGGGACACTGAAGCTTTCTTT. Protein sequence: CASSQGIFRDTEAFF.

The rearrangement uses TRBV7-9 and TRBJ1-5; TRBD1 agrees at 7 bases. Germline V CDR1 and CDR2: SEHNR, FQNEAQ (reference sequence). With 3 bases clipped from V and 10 bases from J, the junction kept 6 bases outside the gene matches. The CDR3 is 13 residues long. Written as DNA, the CDR3 is TGTGCCAGCAGCTTGGGACAGTGGTCACCCCAGCATTTT. This codes for CASSLGQWSPQHF.

The CDR3 DNA reads TGTGCCAGCAGCTTAGGGACCGGGACAGACACCGGGGAGCTGTTTTTT. Translation: CASSLGTGTDTGELFF. The gene calls are TRBV7-2 and TRBJ2-2; 7 bases fit TRBD1. The germline V gene has CDR1 SGHTA and CDR2 FQGNSA. The CDR3 covers 16 residues. The ends lost 1 base at V and 3 bases at J; junction bases unmatched: 5.